Each of the 18 T cell receptor beta chains below was sequenced from the same sample in a study of identical twins. TCRdb processed the 5' RACE reads anew with MiXCR; each CDR3 protein has one entry. The table includes 690,000 or so distinct CDR3 sequences, over 8.5% detected once. Separately, the same data were catalogued under a study of yellow fever vaccine responses in identical twins.

Sequencing was done on a sample of PBMCs. All receptors come from a woman under 30 in good health.

CDR3: CASSFQNPDTQYF. The CDR3 DNA sequence: TGTGCCAGCAGTTTTCAGAATCCAGATACGCAGTATTTT. The rearrangement uses TRBV12-3 or TRBV12-4 and TRBJ2-3, with D hard to call. V was pared by 3 bases and J by 4 bases, with 8 bases between. The CDR3 contains 13 residues.

This clonotype was counted many times. The chain couples TRBV12-3 or TRBV12-4 to TRBJ2-7; perhaps TRBD1 as D (6 bases). The ends were cut back, 6 bases at V and 3 bases at J, with 15 bases in the middle. The CDR3 spans 14 residues. This CDR3 is CASSVDRLGYEQYF. CDR3 nucleotides: TGTGCCAGCAGCGTAGACAGGCTTGGCTACGAGCAGTACTTC.

The V call is TRBV20-1, the J call TRBJ2-2; a weak D match, TRBD2 (6 bases). Germline CDR1 reads DFQATT; CDR2 reads SNEGSKA (reference sequence). Trimming left V 6 bases short and J 2 bases short, with 22 bases between. The CDR3 length is 17 residues. CDR3 protein: CSAPKYDWGDNTGELFF. In nucleotides, the CDR3 is TGCAGTGCCCCCAAATATGATTGGGGGGACAACACCGGGGAGCTGTTTTTT.

This clonotype was observed a few times. For the CDR3, the DNA is TGCGCCAGCAGCCAAAAAGGGGCGGCAGGGGGACAGGGGATGAACACTGAAGCTTTCTTT. It is translated as CASSQKGAAGGQGMNTEAFF. The chain joins TRBV4-1 to TRBJ1-1; 10 bases fit TRBD1. Germline CDR1 MGHRA, CDR2 YSYEKL. The CDR3 contains 20 residues. The junction had 15 bases not matched to a gene; V was cut back by 2 bases and J by 0 bases.

Many counts were recorded for this clonotype. V is TRBV3-1 and J is TRBJ2-7, with D possibly being TRBD2 (5 bases). V gave up 4 bases and J gave up 9 bases, with 16 bases separating them. The CDR3 totals 13 residues. Germline lookup yields CDR1 LGHDT and CDR2 YNNKEL (reference sequence). The CDR3: CASSPNHTRAQYF. The CDR3 nucleotides are TGTGCCAGCAGCCCCAATCACACTAGGGCGCAGTACTTC.

The chain links TRBV6-1 to TRBJ1-5; the D is unclear. Trimming stripped 11 bases from V and 1 base from J, with 12 bases between. The CDR3 runs 13 residues. CDR1 MNHNS and CDR2 SASEGT come from the germline V gene. CDR3 in amino acids: CAGQLTSNQPQHF. The CDR3 DNA reads as TGTGCCGGCCAACTCACGAGCAATCAGCCCCAGCATTTT.

The table lists this clonotype with a few counts. This chain joins TRBV7-9 and TRBJ2-2, with a tentative D call TRBD1 (6 bases). With 5 bases removed from V and 4 bases from J, the gap between germline ends came to 14 bases. Germline V gene sequence: CDR1 SEHNR, CDR2 FQNEAQ (reference sequence). The CDR3 has 15 amino acids. The CDR3 DNA is TGTGCCAGCAGCCCCGCAGGGGATGGCACCGGGGAGCTGTTTTTT. As protein: CASSPAGDGTGELFF.

V gene TRBV20-1 combines with J gene TRBJ2-1, with 13 bases identical to TRBD2. This CDR3 is built from 17 residues. V dropped 6 bases and J dropped 0; count of bases not matched to a gene: 8. Germline CDR1 DFQATT, CDR2 SNEGSKA (reference sequence). The CDR3 is CSALTSGRAPSYNEQFF. The CDR3 bases are TGCAGTGCATTAACTAGCGGGAGGGCCCCCTCCTACAATGAGCAGTTCTTC.

The CDR3 sequence: CASGSYAKGSYTF. In DNA form, the CDR3 reads TGTGCTAGTGGTTCCTATGCTAAAGGAAGCTACACCTTC. The chain uses TRBV12-5 and TRBJ1-2; D remains unclear. The CDR3 has 13 amino acids. Trimming removed 4 bases from V and 9 bases from J, with 15 bases in between. In germline, CDR1 is LGHNT, CDR2 FRNRAP.

This clonotype was seen more than once but under ten times. V is TRBV20-1 and J is TRBJ1-1, with a tentative D call TRBD1 (5 bases). This CDR3 is 15 amino acids long. V dropped 3 bases and J dropped 6 bases, with 20 bases sitting between them. Looked up from germline, CDR1 is DFQATT and CDR2 is SNEGSKA (reference sequence). CDR3 amino acids: CSASSPRDPSAEAFF. The CDR3 DNA reads TGCAGTGCTAGCTCACCCCGGGACCCCAGCGCTGAAGCTTTCTTT.

DNA for the CDR3: TGTGCCAGTGATCGGACTAGCGGGGGAGATAAGCAGTTCTTC. Residues: CASDRTSGGDKQFF. The chain couples TRBV6-1 to TRBJ2-1, with 13 bases matching TRBD2. The length of the CDR3 is 14 residues. From germline, CDR1 is MNHNS and CDR2 SASEGT. Trimming cost V 9 bases and J 11 bases; bases outside gene matches: 10.

This chain joins TRBV20-1 and TRBJ1-5; D is undetermined. The CDR3 runs to 16 residues. The ends were cut back, 2 bases at V and 0 bases at J, with 14 bases in the middle. Germline CDR1 reads DFQATT; CDR2 reads SNEGSKA (reference sequence). The CDR3 bases are TGCAGTGCTAGACCTCTAGGCGGGAATAGCAATCAGCCCCAGCATTTT. It is translated as CSARPLGGNSNQPQHF.

The J gene is TRBJ1-1, the V gene TRBV12-3 or TRBV12-4; TRBD1 agrees at 7 bases. V was pared by 2 bases and J by 5 bases, with 5 bases of the junction left unmatched. This CDR3 is built from 14 residues. DNA of the CDR3: TGTGCCAGCAGTTTAAGGGGGCTATGGACTGAAGCTTTCTTT. It codes for CASSLRGLWTEAFF.

J is TRBJ2-6 and V is TRBV27, with no clear D. Germline V lookup: CDR1 MNHEY, CDR2 SMNVEV (reference sequence). This CDR3 has 15 amino acids. The V gene lost 4 bases and the J gene lost 0 bases, with 7 bases spanning the gap. The CDR3, as DNA: TGTGCCAGCAGTTCCCTCGGCTCTGGGGCCAACGTCCTGACTTTC. Translated, it gives CASSSLGSGANVLTF. The full variable domain, completed using reference TRBV27 and TRBJ2-6, is EAQVTQNPRYLITVTGKKLTVTCSQNMNHEYMSWYRQDPGLGLRQIYYSMNVEVTDKGDVPEGYKVSRKEKRNFPLILESPSPNQTSLYFCASSSLGSGANVLTFGAGSRLTVL.

The sample holds a few counts of this clonotype. V usage is TRBV27 and J usage is TRBJ2-7; D is ambiguous. Germline CDR1 reads MNHEY; CDR2 reads SMNVEV (reference sequence). Trimming stripped 2 bases from V and 6 bases from J, with 14 bases between. This CDR3 has 14 amino acids. For the CDR3, the DNA is TGTGCCAGCAGTTTAGTGGGGAAAGAGCGCGAGCAGTACTTC. Translated, it gives CASSLVGKEREQYF.

This clonotype was detected many times. The chain carries TRBV27 and TRBJ2-7, with TRBD1 identical over 9 bases. The CDR3 runs 12 residues. Germline loops: CDR1 MNHEY, CDR2 SMNVEV (reference sequence). Losses at the gene ends were 10 bases for V and 5 bases for J; bases not matched to a gene: 6. The CDR3 DNA is TGTGCCACCCGGGACAGGGCCCACGAGCAGTACTTC. Translating it yields CATRDRAHEQYF.

The chain is built from TRBV9 and TRBJ2-3, with D perhaps matching TRBD1 (6 bases). This CDR3 is 15 amino acids long. Trimming removed 0 bases at V and 2 bases at J, with 10 bases between. In germline, CDR1 is SGDLS, CDR2 YYNGEE. CDR3 region: CASSVASGDTDTQYF. The CDR3 nucleotides are TGTGCCAGCAGCGTAGCATCAGGGGACACAGATACGCAGTATTTT.

The chain recombines TRBV15 with TRBJ2-7; 10 bases are shared with TRBD1. There are 13 residues in the CDR3. V was clipped by 5 bases and J by 7 bases; unmatched bases: 5. CDR1 is LNHNV, CDR2 YYDKDF, per germline (reference sequence). This CDR3 reads CATSWGQGREQYF. For the CDR3, the DNA is TGTGCCACCAGCTGGGGACAGGGGCGGGAGCAGTACTTC. Full variable domain (rest looked up from reference TRBV15 and TRBJ2-7): DAMVIQNPRYQVTQFGKPVTLSCSQTLNHNVMYWYQQKSSQAPKLLFHYYDKDFNNEADTPDNFQSRRPNTSFCFLDIRSPGLGDTAMYLCATSWGQGREQYFGPGTRLTVT.